The 32 T cell receptor beta chains in this list originate from one sample, sequenced in a study of OX40 agonist ivuxolimab in advanced cancers. The protocol was immunoSEQ multiplex PCR, while the TCRdb copy is restricted to in-frame clones and leaves out a portion. The table has 70,000 or so clones, more than 85% seen once; the top ten hold about 7.1%. This sample comprised CD4+ or CD8+ T cells sorted from blood, obtained in a trial of the OX40 agonist ivuxolimab. These receptors were collected from an adult with an advanced solid tumor such as melanoma, head and neck, liver or kidney cancer.

The CDR3 region is CASSYSAGNYGYTF. The CDR3 nucleotides are TGTGCCAGCAGTTACTCGGCCGGAAACTATGGCTACACCTTC. The J gene is TRBJ1-2, the V gene TRBV6-5; D not certain. The CDR3 is 14 amino acids. The germline gives CDR1 MNHEY, CDR2 SVGAGI. V was cut by 0 bases and J by 2 bases, with 7 bases left in between.

The rearrangement joins TRBV7-6 to TRBJ2-3; unclear D gene. V lost 5 bases to trimming and J lost 0 bases, with 3 bases between them. CDR1 is SGHVS, CDR2 FNYEAQ, per germline. There are 12 residues in the CDR3. The CDR3 is CASSISTDTQYF. The CDR3 DNA is TGTGCCAGCAGCATAAGCACAGATACGCAGTATTTT.

The chain employs TRBV6-5 and TRBJ1-1; the D gene is possibly TRBD1 (6 bases). V was clipped by 6 bases and J by 5 bases, with 10 bases between them. Looked up from germline, CDR1 is MNHEY and CDR2 is SVGAGI. The CDR3 totals 12 residues. The CDR3 here is CASSGGGTEAFF. CDR3 nucleotides: TGTGCCAGCAGCGGGGGCGGAACTGAAGCTTTCTTT.

The chain joins TRBV6-4 to TRBJ2-1; 9 bases agree with TRBD2. The V and J ends lost 4 bases and 9 bases, in that order; junction bases with no gene match: 7. Germline assignment: CDR1 MRHNA and CDR2 SNTAGT. The CDR3 extends over 14 amino acids. The CDR3 DNA follows: TGTGCCAGCAGTGCTAGCGGGGACGCCGGTGAGCAGTTCTTC. It yields the protein CASSASGDAGEQFF.

The gene calls are TRBV19 and TRBJ1-1; D is ambiguous. The CDR3 contains 12 residues. Trimming shortened V by 5 bases and J by 3 bases, and 7 bases separated the two germline ends. CDR1 LNHDA and CDR2 SQIVND come from the germline V gene (reference sequence). CDR3 coding DNA: TGTGCCAGTAGTCAGTTGTACACTGAAGCTTTCTTT. Translating gives CASSQLYTEAFF.

The chain joins TRBV7-9 to TRBJ1-1, with D unclear. V lost 5 bases, J lost 2 bases, and 15 bases lay in between. The CDR3 loop spans 15 amino acids. CDR1 SEHNR and CDR2 FQNEAQ come from the germline V gene (reference sequence). The CDR3 DNA sequence: TGTGCCAGCAGCCCCGCGTTACCGCCCAACACTGAAGCTTTCTTT. It specifies CASSPALPPNTEAFF.

J is TRBJ2-1 and V is TRBV11-2; D unclear. The V end lost 8 bases, the J end lost 0 bases, and 14 bases lay between the germline ends. The CDR3 length is 15 residues. CDR1 is SGHAT and CDR2 is FQNNGV in the germline V gene. Here the CDR3 reads CASHVGGSSYNEQFF. CDR3 bases: TGTGCCAGCCACGTAGGCGGAAGCTCCTACAATGAGCAGTTCTTC. Full variable domain (missing parts from reference TRBV11-2 and TRBJ2-1): EAGVAQSPRYKIIEKRQSVAFWCNPISGHATLYWYQQILGQGPKLLIQFQNNGVVDDSQLPKDRFSAERLKGVDSTLKIQPAKLEDSAVYLCASHVGGSSYNEQFFGPGTRLTVL.

Only one count was recorded for this clone. The chain employs TRBV27 and TRBJ2-2; 10 bases are a match to TRBD1. Germline CDR1 MNHEY, CDR2 SMNVEV (reference sequence). The ends lost 8 bases at V and 6 bases at J; junction bases unmatched: 12. This CDR3 has 16 residues. The CDR3 bases are TGTGCCAGCCACCCCTGGGACAGGGGCCTGGCCGGGGAGCTGTTTTTT. This sequence encodes CASHPWDRGLAGELFF.

The chain is built from TRBV6-8 and TRBJ1-1; a possible D gene is TRBD1 (5 bases). Germline values: CDR1 MNHGY, CDR2 SAAAGT. V was clipped by 9 bases and J by 1 base, with 21 bases between them. The CDR3 runs to 16 residues. CDR3 nucleotide sequence: TGTGCCAGACTGCGGCAGGGCGGGATGAGGAACACTGAAGCTTTCTTT. Translating it yields CARLRQGGMRNTEAFF.

The chain has TRBV5-8 and TRBJ1-5; no definite D call. The V end was cut by 4 bases, the J end by 7 bases, with 15 bases between. In germline, CDR1 is SGHTS, CDR2 YDEGEE. CDR3 size: 14 residues. The CDR3 is CASSHRIVGQPQHF. The CDR3 DNA is TGTGCCAGCAGCCACAGAATCGTGGGCCAGCCCCAGCATTTT. Variable domain in full (rest from reference TRBV5-8 and TRBJ1-5): EAGVTQSPTHLIKTRGQQATLRCSPISGHTSVYWYQQALGLGLQFLLWYDEGEERNRGNFPPRFSGRQFPNYSSELNVNALELEDSALYLCASSHRIVGQPQHFGDGTRLSIL.

The chain employs TRBV9 and TRBJ2-7, with 11 bases lining up with TRBD2. The CDR3 sequence is 15 residues long. Trimming took 4 bases from V and 3 from J; bases not matched to a gene: 6. CDR1 is SGDLS, CDR2 YYNGEE, per germline. CDR3 sequence reads: CASSPTSGGYYEQYF. The CDR3 DNA is TGTGCCAGCAGCCCCACTAGCGGGGGCTACTACGAGCAGTACTTC.

The V gene is TRBV7-9, the J gene TRBJ1-2; D remains ambiguous. The CDR3 contains 16 residues. Germline-derived CDR1 and CDR2 are SEHNR and FQNEAQ (reference sequence). Trimming stripped 5 bases from V and 0 bases from J, with 16 bases between. The CDR3 protein is CASSQEAGSSNYGYTF. The CDR3 DNA sequence: TGTGCCAGCAGCCAAGAAGCGGGCAGCTCTAACTATGGCTACACCTTC.

The rearrangement joins TRBV4-3 to TRBJ1-1, with 7 bases aligning to TRBD1. V lost 1 base and J lost 4; bases outside the gene matches: 0. Germline V CDR1 and CDR2: LGHNA, YSLEER. CDR3 length: 13 residues. The CDR3 DNA sequence: TGCGCCAGCAGCCAAGGACAGGGCACTGAAGCTTTCTTT. Translating gives CASSQGQGTEAFF.

This rearrangement joins TRBV11-3 to TRBJ2-1; D is tentatively TRBD1 or TRBD2 (6 bases each). V lost 5 bases to trimming and J lost 0 bases, with 17 bases between them. The CDR3 totals 17 residues. CDR1 is SGHNT, CDR2 YENEEA, per germline. CDR3 protein: CASSIHGGPHSYNEQFF. Written as DNA, the CDR3 is TGTGCCAGCAGCATACATGGGGGGCCCCACTCCTACAATGAGCAGTTCTTC.

This rearrangement joins TRBV25-1 to TRBJ2-7; D not resolved. The CDR3 runs 15 residues. V lost 0 bases and J lost 9, with 18 bases in between. Germline V lookup: CDR1 MGHDK, CDR2 SYGVNS. CDR3 sequence: CASSEYHPLRIGQYF. CDR3 DNA sequence: TGTGCCAGCAGTGAATATCACCCGTTGAGGATAGGGCAGTACTTC.

This rearrangement joins TRBV11-2 to TRBJ2-2; TRBD1 might be the D (5 bases). Per the germline V gene, CDR1 is SGHAT and CDR2 is FQNNGV. Trimming cost V 3 bases and J 3 bases, with 11 bases left between them. The CDR3 runs 15 residues. The CDR3 region is CASSFARVDTGELFF. In DNA form, the CDR3 reads TGTGCCAGCAGCTTTGCCAGGGTGGACACCGGGGAGCTGTTTTTT.

The CDR3 coding sequence is TGTGCCAGCAGTTTACCTAGCGGGGGGGCGGATACGCAGTATTTT. Amino acids: CASSLPSGGADTQYF. The genes are TRBV27 and TRBJ2-3, with 12 bases matching TRBD2. V shed 2 bases and J 6 bases; nucleotides not matched to a gene: 3. CDR3 length equals 15 residues. Germline-derived CDR1 and CDR2 are MNHEY and SMNVEV (reference sequence).

The CDR3 sequence: CASSLDGGETQYF. Here the CDR3 DNA reads TGTGCCAGCAGTCTAGACGGGGGGGAGACCCAGTACTTC. The rearrangement joins TRBV27 to TRBJ2-5, with TRBD2 identical over 7 bases. The germline CDR1 and CDR2 sequences are MNHEY and SMNVEV (reference sequence). This CDR3 contains 13 residues. V gave up 5 bases and J gave up 5 bases; unmatched junction bases: 5.

The chain links TRBV9 to TRBJ2-3, with 13 bases identical to TRBD2. The CDR3 is 17 residues long. Per germline, CDR1 SGDLS and CDR2 YYNGEE. V dropped 3 bases and J dropped 2; count of bases not matched to a gene: 6. The CDR3 region is CASSARLAGGITDTQYF. The CDR3 bases are TGTGCCAGCAGCGCCCGACTAGCGGGGGGAATCACAGATACGCAGTATTTT. Complete variable domain (other parts from reference TRBV9 and TRBJ2-3): DSGVTQTPKHLITATGQRVTLRCSPRSGDLSVYWYQQSLDQGLQFLIQYYNGEERAKGNILERFSAQQFPDLHSELNLSSLELGDSALYFCASSARLAGGITDTQYFGPGTRLTVL.

The chain has TRBV2 and TRBJ1-3, with 8 bases identical to TRBD1. The V segment lost 11 bases and the J segment 1 base; nucleotides outside the gene matches: 7. The V gene's germline CDR1 is SNHLY and CDR2 FYNNEI. This CDR3 is 14 amino acids long. The CDR3 spells CAGQTGDSGNTIYF. CDR3 nucleotide sequence: TGTGCCGGCCAGACAGGGGATTCTGGAAACACCATATATTTT. The full variable domain, rest sourced from reference TRBV2 and TRBJ1-3, is EPEVTQTPSHQVTQMGQEVILRCVPISNHLYFYWYRQILGQKVEFLVSFYNNEISEKSEIFDDQFSVERPDGSNFTLKIRSTKLEDSAMYFCAGQTGDSGNTIYFGEGSWLTVV.

The V and J genes are TRBV10-1 and TRBJ2-5, with 10 bases lining up with TRBD2. With 2 bases clipped from V and 5 bases from J, the junction kept 8 bases outside the gene matches. The CDR3 sequence is 16 residues long. CDR1 WNHNN and CDR2 SYGVQD come from the germline V gene (reference sequence). In DNA, the CDR3 is TGCGCCAGCAGTGAGCTGCCTAGCGGGGGATTGGAGACCCAGTACTTC. It specifies CASSELPSGGLETQYF.

This chain joins TRBV7-9 and TRBJ2-4; the match to TRBD1 covers 8 bases. This CDR3 is 17 amino acids long. J lost 0 bases, V lost 5 bases, and 9 bases had no gene match. Germline loops: CDR1 SEHNR, CDR2 FQNEAQ (reference sequence). The DNA of the CDR3 is TGTGCCAGCAGCACCCTACAGGGGGACCTAGCCAAAAACATTCAGTACTTC. Translating gives CASSTLQGDLAKNIQYF.

This clone was seen once. This chain joins TRBV7-6 and TRBJ2-1; 8 nucleotides align to TRBD2. Looked up from germline, CDR1 is SGHVS and CDR2 is FNYEAQ. The CDR3 consists of 12 residues. V was pared by 4 bases and J by 14 bases, with 7 bases of the junction left unmatched. The CDR3 region is CASSSLSGAEFF. As DNA, the CDR3 is TGTGCCAGCAGCTCCCTTAGCGGGGCCGAGTTCTTC.

As regards this clone: The identical CDR3 is also encoded by other nucleotide sequences in the sample. V usage is TRBV19 and J usage is TRBJ2-7; TRBD1 matches 7 bases. CDR1 LNHDA and CDR2 SQIVND come from the germline V gene (reference sequence). With 3 bases clipped from V and 0 bases from J, the junction kept 2 bases outside the gene matches. CDR3 length equals 14 residues. The CDR3 spells CASSIGDSSYEQYF. Written as DNA, the CDR3 is TGTGCCAGTAGTATTGGGGACAGCTCCTACGAGCAGTACTTC.

Only a few counts were recorded for this clone. The J gene is TRBJ1-1, the V gene TRBV9; TRBD1 agrees at 7 bases. After removal of 5 bases from V and 4 bases from J, the junction contained 5 bases not matched to a gene. The CDR3 runs 13 residues. In germline, CDR1 is SGDLS, CDR2 YYNGEE. CDR3 coding DNA: TGTGCCAGCAGTTACAGGGGATTCACTGAAGCTTTCTTT. Its translation is CASSYRGFTEAFF.

The chain uses TRBV5-1 and TRBJ2-5, with D unresolved. CDR3 length equals 12 residues. CDR1 and CDR2 (germline): SGHRS, YFSETQ. V shed 9 bases and J shed 3 bases, with 12 bases lying between them. CDR3 loop: CATPVVKETQYF. In DNA form, the CDR3 reads TGCGCCACCCCGGTAGTGAAAGAGACCCAGTACTTC. The whole variable domain, remainder taken from reference TRBV5-1 and TRBJ2-5, is KAGVTQTPRYLIKTRGQQVTLSCSPISGHRSVSWYQQTPGQGLQFLFEYFSETQRNKGNFPGRFSGRQFSNSRSEMNVSTLELGDSALYLCATPVVKETQYFGPGTRLLVL.

The chain links TRBV5-6 to TRBJ2-7, with D uncertain. The V gene lost 1 base and the J gene lost 5 bases, with 16 bases spanning the gap. Germline V lookup: CDR1 SGHDT, CDR2 YYEEEE. The CDR3 loop spans 15 amino acids. The CDR3 nucleotides read TGTGCCAGCAGCTTGCGGGCCGACGTTTTGGACGAGCAGTACTTC. Translation gives CASSLRADVLDEQYF.

The chain joins TRBV9 to TRBJ2-3; 10 bases fit TRBD2. V lost 4 bases, J lost 6 bases, and 8 bases stayed unmatched. The CDR3 extends over 15 amino acids. From germline, CDR1 is SGDLS and CDR2 YYNGEE. The CDR3 DNA reads as TGTGCCAGCAGCCCCCAATCGACTAGCGGGGATACGCAGTATTTT. Translating it yields CASSPQSTSGDTQYF.

The rearrangement uses TRBV12-5 and TRBJ2-7; TRBD2 matches 8 bases. V trimming: 7 bases; J trimming: 3 bases; junction bases outside the gene matches: 8. The CDR3 extends over 14 amino acids. The germline V gene has CDR1 LGHNT and CDR2 FRNRAP. The CDR3 protein is CASAGTRRFYEQYF. In DNA form, the CDR3 reads TGTGCTAGTGCCGGGACTAGAAGATTCTACGAGCAGTACTTC. The entire variable domain, with the rest obtained from reference TRBV12-5 and TRBJ2-7, is as follows: DARVTQTPRHKVTEMGQEVTMRCQPILGHNTVFWYRQTMMQGLELLAYFRNRAPLDDSGMPKDRFSAEMPDATLATLKIQPSEPRDSAVYFCASAGTRRFYEQYFGPGTRLTVT.

The V call is TRBV12-5, the J call TRBJ2-7; 11 bases match TRBD1. The CDR3 extends over 15 amino acids. V was pared by 3 bases and J by 0 bases, with 1 base of the junction left unmatched. CDR1 is LGHNT, CDR2 FRNRAP, per germline. CDR3 loop: CASGLGQGASYEQYF. For the CDR3, the DNA is TGTGCTAGTGGTTTAGGACAGGGGGCCTCCTACGAGCAGTACTTC.

This clone has more than one count but fewer than ten. CDR3 loop: CASSSNGGNQPQHF. The CDR3 coding sequence is TGTGCCAGCAGTAGTAATGGTGGCAATCAGCCCCAGCATTTT. The V gene is TRBV27, the J gene TRBJ1-5; D not resolved. V was trimmed by 5 bases and J by 2 bases, leaving 10 bases between them. Germline V gene sequence: CDR1 MNHEY, CDR2 SMNVEV (reference sequence). CDR3 length equals 14 residues.

The rearrangement uses TRBV5-4 and TRBJ1-1, with D unclear. The CDR3 runs 14 residues. Germline V CDR1 and CDR2: SGHNT, YYREEE (reference sequence). V was cut by 0 bases and J by 7 bases, with 13 bases left in between. CDR3 nucleotide sequence: TGTGCCAGCAGCTTGGTGCAGTCACCGATTGAAGCTTTCTTT. Amino acid sequence: CASSLVQSPIEAFF.